These 22 T cell receptor beta chains originate from one sample sequenced in a study of blood T cells in healthy people across ages. For the second PCR, which ran for about 7 to 11 cycles, a sample-barcoded 5' primer and a J-beta primer mix were used. TCRdb called the 5' RACE reads again in MiXCR, with one record for every CDR3 protein. The sample includes approximately 1.5 million distinct CDR3 sequences, 30% to 35% seen only once; the top ten take approximately 10%. Material: blood. Receptors were obtained from a woman aged 25 to 45 in good health.

About this clonotype: A single base separates this from a much larger clone, so it may be a read error. The genes are TRBV7-6 and TRBJ2-3, with 13 positions matching TRBD2. This CDR3 has 14 amino acids. In germline, CDR1 is SGHVS, CDR2 FNYEAQ. The CDR3 spells CASSTGLAGDTRYF. As DNA, the CDR3 is TGTGCCAGCAGCACAGGACTAGCGGGGGATACGCGGTATTTT.

Comments on this clonotype: At one end, the junction sequence differs from germline, possibly due to a read error. The rearrangement uses TRBV3-1 and TRBJ1-2; 9 nucleotides line up with TRBD1. The germline V gene encodes CDR1 LGHDT and CDR2 YNNKEL (reference sequence). This CDR3 comprises 14 residues. CDR3 sequence (DNA): TGTGCCGGCAGCCGGGGACAGGGATTCGATGGCTACACCTTC. Encoded protein: CAGSRGQGFDGYTF.

The genes are TRBV20-1 and TRBJ2-3; D perhaps matches TRBD1 (5 bases). Between the trimmed V and J ends, which lost 2 bases and 7 bases, there was a span of 10 bases. In germline, CDR1 is DFQATT, CDR2 SNEGSKA (reference sequence). There are 12 residues in the CDR3. The CDR3 DNA follows: TGCAGTGCTAGAACGGACACTAATACGCAGTATTTT. Encoded protein: CSARTDTNTQYF.

A remark on this clonotype: One junction end disagrees with the germline gene, perhaps due to a read error. The chain has TRBV7-2 and TRBJ2-5; TRBD1 agrees at 10 bases. Germline CDR1 reads SGHTA; CDR2 reads FQGNSA. The CDR3 loop spans 16 amino acids. The CDR3 reads CVSSLGGTGASWEQYF. Here the CDR3 DNA reads TGTGTCAGCAGCTTGGGGGGGACAGGGGCCTCCTGGGAGCAGTACTTC.

The chain combines TRBV6-1 with TRBJ2-3; D might be TRBD2 (7 bases). Germline CDR1 MNHNS, CDR2 SASEGT. The V end was cut by 5 bases, the J end by 3 bases, with 15 bases between. The CDR3 loop spans 15 amino acids. CDR3 DNA: TGTGCCAGCAGTCCGCCGGGGGGCGCGACAGATACGCAGTATTTT. It is translated as CASSPPGGATDTQYF.

There are a few counts of this clonotype. The rearrangement uses TRBV2 and TRBJ2-5, with D tentatively TRBD2 (6 bases). Germline V gene data show CDR1 as SNHLY and CDR2 as FYNNEI. Trimming stripped 8 bases from V and 0 bases from J, with 10 bases between. CDR3 length equals 13 residues. CDR3 residues: CASGRDYQETQYF. The CDR3 bases are TGTGCCAGCGGCCGGGACTACCAAGAGACCCAGTACTTC.

This clonotype was counted only a few times. The V gene is TRBV27, the J gene TRBJ2-7, with a tentative D call TRBD1 (7 bases). This CDR3 region has 14 residues. Germline V gene sequence: CDR1 MNHEY, CDR2 SMNVEV (reference sequence). Trimming removed 3 bases at V and 3 bases at J, with 12 bases between. The CDR3 nucleotides are TGTGCCAGCAGTTTTCAGGGGGGAAACTACGAGCAGTACTTC. The encoded protein is CASSFQGGNYEQYF.

This clonotype came up a few times. The chain links TRBV25-1 to TRBJ1-2; D uncertain. Trimming removed 5 bases from V and 8 bases from J, with 15 bases in between. CDR1 and CDR2 (germline): MGHDK, SYGVNS. The CDR3 loop spans 13 amino acids. Written as DNA, the CDR3 is TGTGCCAGCAGTCACACGCACGGGCAAGGCTACACCTTC. This sequence encodes CASSHTHGQGYTF.

This clonotype was recorded a few times. The V call is TRBV29-1, the J call TRBJ2-2; D not resolved. V lost 5 bases and J lost 5, with 6 bases in between. Germline V gene sequence: CDR1 SQVTM, CDR2 ANQGSEA. The CDR3 covers 11 residues. CDR3 protein: CSVRYTGELFF. The CDR3 nucleotides are TGCAGCGTTCGTTATACCGGGGAGCTGTTTTTT.

This clonotype showed up many times. The rearrangement links TRBV29-1 to TRBJ2-2, with 9 positions matching TRBD1. The CDR3 is 14 amino acids. Trimming at V came to 5 bases and at J to 6 bases, leaving 7 bases not matched to a gene. Germline V gene lookup returns CDR1 SQVTM and CDR2 ANQGSEA. The CDR3 DNA reads TGCAGCGTTAGTGAACAGGGGGCGTCCGGGGAGCTGTTTTTT. Encoded protein: CSVSEQGASGELFF.

The CDR3 sequence is CASSEGDGTEAFF. Here the CDR3 DNA reads TGTGCCAGCAGTGAAGGGGACGGCACTGAAGCTTTCTTT. The chain links TRBV2 to TRBJ1-1; D is possibly TRBD1 (5 bases). Germline CDR1 reads SNHLY; CDR2 reads FYNNEI. With 1 base removed from V and 4 bases from J, the gap between germline ends came to 7 bases. This CDR3 has 13 amino acids.

This clonotype was counted many times. The rearrangement links TRBV4-1 to TRBJ2-7; D ambiguous. In germline, CDR1 is MGHRA, CDR2 YSYEKL. Trimming pared 2 bases from V and 4 bases from J, leaving 9 bases between. This CDR3 has 13 residues. The CDR3 sequence: CASSQNGRYEQYF. CDR3 bases: TGCGCCAGCAGCCAAAACGGACGTTACGAGCAGTACTTC.

The chain links TRBV20-1 to TRBJ2-1, with a weak D call TRBD2 (5 bases). Trimming removed 0 bases from V and 7 bases from J, with 22 bases in between. The CDR3 runs to 17 residues. Germline lookup yields CDR1 DFQATT and CDR2 SNEGSKA (reference sequence). The CDR3 sequence: CSARDHLHGVSRNEQFF. For the CDR3, the DNA is TGCAGTGCTAGAGATCATTTACACGGGGTGTCCAGGAATGAGCAGTTCTTC.

Concerning this clonotype: A much larger clone is a single base away; this may be a read error. The rearrangement links TRBV7-3 to TRBJ2-1; D uncertain. The CDR3 is made up of 13 amino acids. The V gene's germline CDR1 is SGHTA and CDR2 FQGTGA. CDR3 in DNA: TGTGCCAGCAGCGACGGGCCCTACGATGAGCAGTTCTTC. The encoded protein is CASSDGPYDEQFF.

This clonotype was counted many times. The chain recombines TRBV20-1 with TRBJ1-4, with D perhaps TRBD1 (5 bases). The germline V and J ends were trimmed by 0 bases and 8 bases, with 16 bases remaining between them. The CDR3 runs to 15 residues. CDR1 and CDR2 from the germline V gene are DFQATT and SNEGSKA (reference sequence). CDR3 in amino acids: CSARDRKGSREKLFF. In DNA, the CDR3 is TGCAGTGCTAGAGATCGTAAGGGGTCGAGGGAAAAACTGTTTTTT.

V gene TRBV18 combines with J gene TRBJ2-2, with D uncertain. Germline CDR1 KGHSH, CDR2 LQKENI. The CDR3 runs to 17 residues. V was clipped by 1 base and J by 1 base, with 13 bases between them. The CDR3, as DNA: TGTGCCAGCTCACCACAAAAGGGCGGTCTGAACACCGGGGAGCTGTTTTTT. It specifies CASSPQKGGLNTGELFF.

The V call is TRBV20-1, the J call TRBJ2-5; the D gene is possibly TRBD1 (6 bases). V shed 1 base and J shed 0 bases, with 6 bases lying between them. This CDR3 is built from 13 residues. In germline, CDR1 is DFQATT, CDR2 SNEGSKA (reference sequence). Here the CDR3 reads CSARGTDQETQYF. CDR3 bases: TGCAGTGCTAGAGGGACAGACCAAGAGACCCAGTACTTC.

V gene TRBV7-2 combines with J gene TRBJ2-1, with 7 nucleotides matching TRBD1. The J call may be wrong; the DNA end is better matched by TRBJ2-7. Per germline, CDR1 SGHTA and CDR2 FQGNSA. This CDR3 comprises 14 residues. CDR3 nucleotides: TGTGCCAGCAGCCGCGTAACAGGGGCCTACGAGCAGTACTTC. Its protein product is CASSRVTGAYEQYF.

This chain uses TRBV5-1 with TRBJ1-3; no clear D. Germline V gene sequence: CDR1 SGHRS, CDR2 YFSETQ. V was clipped by 1 base and J by 3 bases, with 5 bases between them. The CDR3 extends over 13 amino acids. The CDR3 DNA reads as TGCGCCAGCAGCTTGACGGTTGGAAACACCATATATTTT. Translated, it gives CASSLTVGNTIYF.

In this sample, this clonotype turned up many times. The chain links TRBV29-1 to TRBJ2-7; 8 bases line up with TRBD2. Looked up from germline, CDR1 is SQVTM and CDR2 is ANQGSEA. This CDR3 is built from 14 residues. V lost 0 bases, J lost 3 bases, and 4 bases stayed unmatched. CDR3 in DNA: TGCAGCGTTGAAGAGTGGGGGACTAGCTACGAGCAGTACTTC. This translates into CSVEEWGTSYEQYF.

The rearrangement links TRBV4-2 to TRBJ2-1; possibly TRBD2 for D (5 bases). The germline V and J ends were trimmed by 11 bases and 3 bases, with 17 bases remaining between them. CDR1 is LGHNA and CDR2 is YNFKEQ in the germline V gene. The CDR3 covers 14 residues. The CDR3 DNA follows: TGTGCCGTCAGCTACCTCCGGGACTACAATGAGCAGTTCTTC. Encoded protein: CAVSYLRDYNEQFF.

This clonotype has just a few counts. V is TRBV28 and J is TRBJ2-1; 9 bases are a match to TRBD2. The CDR3 spans 20 residues. Trimming took 2 bases from V and 8 from J; bases not matched to a gene: 22. Germline lookup yields CDR1 MDHEN and CDR2 SYDVKM. This chain's CDR3 is CASSLIASGDTPTMTDEQFF. CDR3 coding DNA: TGTGCCAGCAGTTTAATAGCTAGCGGGGACACTCCTACAATGACGGATGAGCAGTTCTTC.